The source of this T cell receptor (beta chain) is a study of cytomegalovirus exposure and HLA in healthy donors. Comment on this clone: Its specificity is not known.

At collection, donors were nominally healthy, but unrecorded immune exposures were probable. 60 Vbeta and 13 Jbeta primers were used in PCR. Clones were sequenced by immunoSEQ multiplex PCR, and TCRdb holds only the in-frame ones, with some missing. The sample lists about 250,000 clones, roughly 80% occurring once. Study observations and caveats: In a later analysis, TCR beta V- and J-gene trimming was associated with a missense DCLRE1C variant. Later on, an analysis tied over 15,000 TCR beta sequences to HLA alleles at 0.05 false discovery rate. Among CMV-associated TCR beta chains, most appeared HLA-restricted in a later analysis.

CDR1 and CDR2 (germline): SEHNR, FQNEAQ (reference sequence). The CDR3 is made up of 13 amino acids. The V end was cut by 10 bases, the J end by 0 bases, with 11 bases between. Sequencing input: PBMCs. The chain couples TRBV7-9 to TRBJ2-3, with D perhaps TRBD1 (6 bases). This clonotype was sampled from a girl aged 2-15 years in good health and CMV-seronegative. In DNA form, the CDR3 reads TGTGCCATTCGGACAGCGAGCACAGATACGCAGTATTTT. Translated: CAIRTASTDTQYF. The complete variable domain, with remaining parts taken from reference TRBV7-9 and TRBJ2-3, reads DTGVSQNPRHKITKRGQNVTFRCDPISEHNRLYWYRQTLGQGPEFLTYFQNEAQLEKSRLLSDRFSAERPKGSFSTLEIQRTEQGDSAMYLCAIRTASTDTQYFGPGTRLTVL.